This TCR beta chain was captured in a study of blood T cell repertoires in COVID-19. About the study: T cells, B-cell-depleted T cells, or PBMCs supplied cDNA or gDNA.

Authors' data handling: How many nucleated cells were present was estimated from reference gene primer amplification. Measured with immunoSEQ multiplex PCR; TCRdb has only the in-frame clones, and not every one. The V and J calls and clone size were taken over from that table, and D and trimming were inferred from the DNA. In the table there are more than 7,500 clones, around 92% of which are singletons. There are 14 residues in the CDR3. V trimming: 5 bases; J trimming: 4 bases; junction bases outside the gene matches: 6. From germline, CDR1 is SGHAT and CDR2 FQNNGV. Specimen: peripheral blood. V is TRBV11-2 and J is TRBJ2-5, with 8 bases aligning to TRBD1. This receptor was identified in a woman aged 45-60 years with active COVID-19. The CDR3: CASSVTGVGETQYF. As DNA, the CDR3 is TGTGCCAGCAGCGTGACAGGGGTAGGAGAGACCCAGTACTTC.